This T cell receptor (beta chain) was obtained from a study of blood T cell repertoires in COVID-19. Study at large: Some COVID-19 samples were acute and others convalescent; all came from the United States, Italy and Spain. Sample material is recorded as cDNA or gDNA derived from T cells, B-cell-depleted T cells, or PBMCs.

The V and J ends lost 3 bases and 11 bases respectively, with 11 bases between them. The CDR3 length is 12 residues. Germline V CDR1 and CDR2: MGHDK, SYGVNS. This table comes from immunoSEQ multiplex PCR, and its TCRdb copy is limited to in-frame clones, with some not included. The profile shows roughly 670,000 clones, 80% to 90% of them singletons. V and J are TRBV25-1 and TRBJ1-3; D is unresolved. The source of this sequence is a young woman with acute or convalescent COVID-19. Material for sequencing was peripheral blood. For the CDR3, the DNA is TGTGCCAGCAGTGAGACTACAAGAGCCATATATTTT. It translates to CASSETTRAIYF.